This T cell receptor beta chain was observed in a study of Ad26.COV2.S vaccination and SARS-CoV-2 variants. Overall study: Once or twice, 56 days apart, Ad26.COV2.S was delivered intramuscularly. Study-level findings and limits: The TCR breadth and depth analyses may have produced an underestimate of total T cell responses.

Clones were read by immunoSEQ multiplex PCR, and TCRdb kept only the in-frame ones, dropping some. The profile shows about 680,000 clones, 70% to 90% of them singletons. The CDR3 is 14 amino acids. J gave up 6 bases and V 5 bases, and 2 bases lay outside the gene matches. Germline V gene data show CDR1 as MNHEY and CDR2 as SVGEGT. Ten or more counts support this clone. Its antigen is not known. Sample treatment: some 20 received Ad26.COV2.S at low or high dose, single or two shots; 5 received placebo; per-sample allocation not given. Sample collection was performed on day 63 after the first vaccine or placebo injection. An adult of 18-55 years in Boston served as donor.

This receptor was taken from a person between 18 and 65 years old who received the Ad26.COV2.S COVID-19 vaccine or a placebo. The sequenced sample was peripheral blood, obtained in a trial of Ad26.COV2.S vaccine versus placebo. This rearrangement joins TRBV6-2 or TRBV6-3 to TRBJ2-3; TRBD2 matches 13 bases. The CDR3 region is CASSTSGGADTQYF. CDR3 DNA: TGTGCCAGCAGTACTAGCGGGGGGGCCGATACGCAGTATTTT.